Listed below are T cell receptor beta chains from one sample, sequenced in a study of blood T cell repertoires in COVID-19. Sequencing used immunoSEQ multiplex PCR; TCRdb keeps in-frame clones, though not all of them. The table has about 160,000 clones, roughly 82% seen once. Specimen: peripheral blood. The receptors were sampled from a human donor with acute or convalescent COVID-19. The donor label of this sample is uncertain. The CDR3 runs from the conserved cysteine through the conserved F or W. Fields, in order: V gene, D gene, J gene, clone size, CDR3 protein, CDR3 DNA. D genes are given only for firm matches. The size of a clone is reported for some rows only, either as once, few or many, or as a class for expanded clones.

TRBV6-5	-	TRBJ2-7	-	CASRAAGNRYEQYF	TGTGCCAGCAGGGCCGCAGGGAATCGATACGAGCAGTACTTC
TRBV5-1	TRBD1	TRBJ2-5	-	CASSPDRGIQETQYF	TGCGCCAGCAGCCCGGACAGGGGGATCCAAGAGACCCAGTACTTC
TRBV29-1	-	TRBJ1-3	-	CSAKDSSNTIYF	TGCAGCGCCAAGGACTCTTCAAACACCATATATTTT
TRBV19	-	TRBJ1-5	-	CASSKRRDGNQPQHF	TGTGCCAGTAGTAAGCGGAGGGATGGCAATCAGCCCCAGCATTTT
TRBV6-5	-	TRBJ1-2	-	CASSYVGVGYGYTF	TGTGCCAGCAGTTACGTCGGGGTAGGGTATGGCTACACCTTC
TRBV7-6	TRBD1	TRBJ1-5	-	CASRREGQGGLRNQPQHF	TGTGCCAGCAGACGGGAGGGACAGGGAGGCTTGAGGAATCAGCCCCAGCATTTT
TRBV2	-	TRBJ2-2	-	CASSEFSQGTGELFF	TGTGCCAGCAGTGAATTTAGTCAGGGAACCGGGGAGCTGTTTTTT
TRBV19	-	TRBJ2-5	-	CASGYGGRQETQYF	TGTGCCAGTGGTTACGGGGGGCGACAAGAGACCCAGTACTTC
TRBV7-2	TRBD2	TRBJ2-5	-	CASSLVQAGALYETQYF	TGTGCCAGCAGCTTAGTTCAAGCGGGGGCTTTATATGAGACCCAGTACTTC
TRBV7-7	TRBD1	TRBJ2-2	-	CAVNQRTGQNYTGELFF	TGTGCTGTAAATCAGAGGACGGGACAGAACTACACCGGGGAGCTGTTTTTT
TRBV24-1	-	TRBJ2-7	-	CATSGGGQSSYEQYF	TGTGCCACCAGTGGGGGGGGGCAGAGCTCCTACGAGCAGTACTTC
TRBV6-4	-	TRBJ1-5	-	CASSDSGRSNQPQHF	TGTGCCAGCAGTGACTCCGGGAGAAGCAATCAGCCCCAGCATTTT
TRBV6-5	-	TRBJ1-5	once	CASRAFTEPQHF	TGTGCCAGCAGAGCATTTACCGAGCCCCAGCATTTT
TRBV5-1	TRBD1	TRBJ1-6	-	CASSPTPTGPNSPLHF	TGCGCCAGCAGCCCCACACCGACAGGGCCTAATTCACCCCTCCACTTT
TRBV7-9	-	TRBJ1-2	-	CASSPMASYGYTF	TGTGCCAGCAGCCCCATGGCCTCCTATGGCTACACCTTC
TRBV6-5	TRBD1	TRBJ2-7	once	CASSSTDRGIYEQYF	TGTGCCAGCAGTTCCACGGACAGGGGGATTTACGAGCAGTACTTC
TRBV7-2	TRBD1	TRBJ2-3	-	CASSIQGGPDTQYF	TGTGCCAGCTCGATACAGGGGGGACCAGATACGCAGTATTTT
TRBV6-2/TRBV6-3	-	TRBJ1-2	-	CASSLNYGYTF	TGTGCCAGCAGTTTAAACTATGGCTACACCTTC
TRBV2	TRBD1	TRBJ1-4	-	CASKRQGMPEKLFF	TGTGCCAGCAAGAGACAGGGGATGCCCGAAAAACTGTTTTTT
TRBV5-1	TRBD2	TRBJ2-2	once	CATASGYTGELFF	TGCGCCACCGCTAGCGGGTACACCGGGGAGCTGTTTTTT
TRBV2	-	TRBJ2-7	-	CASIIKTVPYEQYF	TGTGCCAGCATAATAAAGACAGTCCCCTACGAGCAGTACTTC
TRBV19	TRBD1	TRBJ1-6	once	CASSGDRWLNSPLHF	TGTGCCAGTAGTGGGGACAGGTGGTTGAATTCACCCCTCCACTTT
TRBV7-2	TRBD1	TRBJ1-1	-	CASSLTGNGNTEAFF	TGTGCCAGCAGCCTGACAGGGAATGGGAACACTGAAGCTTTCTTT